These 31 T cell receptor beta chains came from one sample sequenced in a study of T-cell memory formation after mild COVID-19. TCRdb reprocessed the 5' RACE reads with MiXCR, giving one entry per CDR3 protein. The repertoire consists of 350,000 to 400,000 distinct CDR3 sequences, with roughly 14% occurring once and the leading ten covering roughly 22%. Sequences were obtained from PBMCs or a T cell subset sorted from them (not recorded which). Source of these receptors: a man aged 18 to 30 who had mild COVID-19 (a few samples of this study predate the infection). Cell type and time point are not known.

The V and J genes are TRBV11-3 and TRBJ2-3, with unresolved D. CDR3 size: 13 residues. From germline, CDR1 is SGHNT and CDR2 YENEEA. Trimming cost V 4 bases and J 6 bases, with 11 bases left between them. In nucleotides, the CDR3 is TGTGCCAGCAGCTCCTTTGAAACGGATACGCAGTATTTT. Encoded protein: CASSSFETDTQYF.

The CDR3 DNA reads as TGCGCCAGCAGCCCAACCCCCGGGGTTATATCCTACGAGCAGTACGTC. Encoded protein: CASSPTPGVISYEQYV. The chain carries TRBV5-1 and TRBJ2-7; a weak D match, TRBD2 (5 bases). Trimming cost V 4 bases and J 1 base, with 18 bases left between them. Germline V gene sequence: CDR1 SGHRS, CDR2 YFSETQ. The CDR3 length is 16 residues.

This clonotype was seen a few times. The gene calls are TRBV5-1 and TRBJ2-5; tentative D call: TRBD1 (5 bases). The germline V and J ends were trimmed by 4 bases and 6 bases, with 16 bases remaining between them. In germline, CDR1 is SGHRS, CDR2 YFSETQ. This CDR3 spans 14 amino acids. DNA of the CDR3: TGCGCCAGCAGCCTAGGGGCGGCCCCGAAGACCCAGTACTTC. Amino acid sequence: CASSLGAAPKTQYF.

This clonotype was seen many times. The V and J genes are TRBV11-2 and TRBJ2-4; D is uncertain. Trimming shortened V by 5 bases and J by 5 bases, and 10 bases separated the two germline ends. The length of the CDR3 is 13 residues. The germline CDR1 and CDR2 sequences are SGHAT and FQNNGV. The DNA for the CDR3 is TGTGCCAGCAGCCCTGGGCGCGAAAACATTCAGTACTTC. It yields the protein CASSPGRENIQYF.

This clonotype was observed a handful of times. The rearrangement uses TRBV3-1 and TRBJ2-3; 8 bases are shared with TRBD2. The germline V gene encodes CDR1 LGHDT and CDR2 YNNKEL (reference sequence). With 2 bases clipped from V and 3 bases from J, the junction kept 13 bases outside the gene matches. The CDR3 has 18 amino acids. The CDR3 loop is CASSQHVRGGGTTDTQYF. The CDR3 DNA reads TGTGCCAGCAGCCAACACGTCCGGGGCGGGGGGACGACAGATACGCAGTATTTT.

The CDR3 loop is CASSAGWLGEKLFF. CDR3 DNA: TGCGCCAGCAGCGCAGGGTGGCTCGGCGAAAAACTGTTTTTT. The chain carries TRBV5-1 and TRBJ1-4; D may be TRBD1 (5 bases). Per the germline V gene, CDR1 is SGHRS and CDR2 is YFSETQ. With 4 bases removed from V and 8 bases from J, the gap between germline ends came to 15 bases. The CDR3 has 14 residues.

The chain joins TRBV10-3 to TRBJ2-2; 7 bases are shared with TRBD2. Germline loops: CDR1 ENHRY, CDR2 SYGVKD. V was clipped by 4 bases and J by 7 bases; unmatched bases: 12. The CDR3 sequence is 16 residues long. CDR3 sequence: CAISGYGGTSGGELFF. The CDR3 coding sequence is TGTGCCATCAGTGGATACGGGGGGACGTCCGGCGGGGAGCTGTTTTTT.

This clonotype occurred a few times. The chain employs TRBV6-2 or TRBV6-3 and TRBJ2-3; TRBD1 agrees at 7 bases. CDR3 length: 16 residues. CDR1 is MNHEY and CDR2 is SVGEGT in the germline V gene. V was pared by 5 bases and J by 2 bases, with 10 bases of the junction left unmatched. In DNA, the CDR3 is TGTGCCAGCAGTCACACCGACAGGGATCTCACAGATACGCAGTATTTT. Translating gives CASSHTDRDLTDTQYF.

The table lists this clonotype with a few counts. V gene TRBV2 combines with J gene TRBJ2-1, with 11 bases that match TRBD1. CDR3 length: 15 amino acids. The J segment lost 6 bases and the V segment lost 5 bases, leaving 6 bases of the junction unmatched. CDR1 and CDR2 from the germline V gene are SNHLY and FYNNEI. As DNA, the CDR3 is TGTGCCAGCAGTCGGACCGGGACAGGGGGCAATGAGCAGTTCTTC. It specifies CASSRTGTGGNEQFF.

This clonotype was recorded a few times. The chain recombines TRBV4-1 with TRBJ2-3, with 7 bases aligning to TRBD2. V lost 6 bases and J lost 3; bases outside the gene matches: 18. CDR1 is MGHRA and CDR2 is YSYEKL in the germline V gene. The CDR3 loop spans 18 amino acids. The CDR3 here is CASRRMAGPGGKTDTQYF. The CDR3 nucleotides are TGCGCCAGCAGGCGTATGGCGGGACCCGGGGGGAAGACAGATACGCAGTATTTT.

The V call is TRBV16, the J call TRBJ2-5; D ambiguous. CDR1 is KGHSY, CDR2 FQNENV, per germline. Trimming cost V 8 bases and J 2 bases, with 6 bases left between them. The CDR3 loop spans 11 amino acids. The CDR3 nucleotides are TGTGCCAGCGCGTATCAAGAGACCCAGTACTTC. Amino acid sequence: CASAYQETQYF. Supplemented by reference TRBV16 and TRBJ2-5, the full variable domain reads GEEVAQTPKHLVRGEGQKAKLYCAPIKGHSYVFWYQQVLKNEFKFLISFQNENVFDETGMPKERFSAKCLPNSPCSLEIQATKLEDSAVYFCASAYQETQYFGPGTRLLVL.

The CDR3 sequence: CATRWTGTDTQYF. The CDR3 bases are TGTGCCACCAGGTGGACAGGAACAGATACGCAGTATTTT. This chain joins TRBV24-1 and TRBJ2-3, with 7 positions matching TRBD1. From germline, CDR1 is KGHDR and CDR2 SFDVKD. CDR3 size: 13 residues. After removal of 7 bases from V and 3 bases from J, the junction contained 3 bases not matched to a gene.

The rearrangement joins TRBV27 to TRBJ1-2; 7 bases are a match to TRBD1. The CDR3 is made up of 15 amino acids. The J segment lost 3 bases and the V segment lost 7 bases, leaving 11 bases of the junction unmatched. Germline V gene lookup returns CDR1 MNHEY and CDR2 SMNVEV (reference sequence). The DNA of the CDR3 is TGTGCCAGCACCCCATCCGGAGGGGGCTACTATGGCTACACCTTC. Translating it yields CASTPSGGGYYGYTF.

The table lists this clonotype with a few counts. The chain employs TRBV7-2 and TRBJ2-1, with 7 positions matching TRBD1. Losses at the gene ends were 5 bases for V and 8 bases for J; bases not matched to a gene: 12. This CDR3 has 15 amino acids. CDR1 SGHTA and CDR2 FQGNSA come from the germline V gene. CDR3 DNA: TGTGCCAGCAGCCTTGGGACAGCCTCGCAGGATGAGCAGTTCTTC. This translates into CASSLGTASQDEQFF.

The table lists this clonotype with many counts. The chain carries TRBV12-3 or TRBV12-4 and TRBJ2-1; no clear D. The CDR3 has 13 residues. Trimming removed 2 bases from V and 4 bases from J, with 6 bases in between. CDR3 residues: CASSLSQYNEQFF. DNA for the CDR3: TGTGCCAGCAGTTTATCACAGTACAATGAGCAGTTCTTC.

This CDR3 is CASSLRQGSQPQHF. The DNA for the CDR3 is TGTGCCAGCAGCCTACGACAGGGAAGTCAGCCCCAGCATTTT. V is TRBV7-2 and J is TRBJ1-5, with 7 nucleotides matching TRBD1. After removal of 5 bases from V and 6 bases from J, the junction contained 7 bases not matched to a gene. This CDR3 has 14 amino acids. The germline V gene encodes CDR1 SGHTA and CDR2 FQGNSA.

The J gene is TRBJ1-6, the V gene TRBV20-1; 8 bases match TRBD1. The CDR3 consists of 14 residues. Germline CDR1 and CDR2: DFQATT and SNEGSKA (reference sequence). V lost 3 bases, J lost 5 bases, and 3 bases stayed unmatched. The CDR3 spells CSASQGANNSPLHF. Here the CDR3 DNA reads TGCAGTGCTAGTCAGGGGGCGAATAATTCACCCCTCCACTTT.

Only a few counts were recorded for this clonotype. The chain combines TRBV20-1 with TRBJ1-1; 7 bases align to TRBD1. Germline V gives CDR1 DFQATT, CDR2 SNEGSKA (reference sequence). The CDR3 has 12 residues. J lost 2 bases, V lost 5 bases, and 2 bases had no gene match. The CDR3 nucleotides are TGCAGTGCTGACAGGGTTAACACTGAAGCTTTCTTT. Translated: CSADRVNTEAFF.

The CDR3: CAIRPTGSSYNEQFF. The CDR3 region has the DNA TGTGCCATCAGGCCGACGGGAAGCTCCTACAATGAGCAGTTCTTC. The genes are TRBV10-3 and TRBJ2-1, with D maybe TRBD2 (5 bases). V lost 6 bases and J lost 0, with 12 bases in between. The CDR3 is made up of 15 amino acids. Germline V gives CDR1 ENHRY, CDR2 SYGVKD.

The rearrangement joins TRBV6-2 or TRBV6-3 to TRBJ2-1; 8 nucleotides line up with TRBD2. CDR3 length: 17 residues. Unmatched junction bases numbered 10, after V lost 2 bases and J lost 4 bases. The germline gives CDR1 MNHEY, CDR2 SVGEGT. The CDR3 reads CASSYPPVAGQYNEQFF. CDR3 nucleotides: TGTGCCAGCAGTTACCCCCCCGTAGCGGGGCAGTACAATGAGCAGTTCTTC.

This clonotype was seen a few times. The rearrangement uses TRBV4-3 and TRBJ2-5, with 7 bases matching TRBD2. V lost 1 base, J lost 5 bases, and 13 bases stayed unmatched. Germline lookup yields CDR1 LGHNA and CDR2 YSLEER. This CDR3 has 17 amino acids. The CDR3 is CASSQAQRGASGETQYF. The CDR3 DNA sequence: TGCGCCAGCAGCCAAGCCCAGCGGGGCGCTAGTGGGGAGACCCAGTACTTC.

This clonotype was observed a few times. The chain carries TRBV6-6 and TRBJ2-5, with 8 bases lining up with TRBD1. The junction had 6 bases not matched to a gene; V was cut back by 7 bases and J by 2 bases. The CDR3 covers 14 residues. The germline V gene has CDR1 MNHNY and CDR2 SVGAGI (reference sequence). This CDR3 reads CASNGQGEQETQYF. The CDR3 DNA is TGTGCCAGCAACGGACAGGGAGAACAAGAGACCCAGTACTTC.

Only a few counts were recorded for this clonotype. The CDR3 coding sequence is TGCAGCGGGTCGGGACAGGGTGGTTCGGATACGCAGTATTTT. This gives the protein CSGSGQGGSDTQYF. This chain connects TRBV29-1 to TRBJ2-3; 9 bases line up with TRBD1. The CDR3 spans 14 residues. Germline-derived CDR1 and CDR2 are SQVTM and ANQGSEA. V was clipped by 7 bases and J by 6 bases; unmatched bases: 11.

This clonotype has just a few counts. The chain is built from TRBV6-1 and TRBJ1-2, with a tentative D call TRBD1 (5 bases). The ends were cut back, 1 base at V and 5 bases at J, with 14 bases in the middle. Germline V gene data show CDR1 as MNHNS and CDR2 as SASEGT. This CDR3 contains 15 residues. The CDR3 reads CASSEGPRVLYGYTF. Written as DNA, the CDR3 is TGTGCCAGCAGTGAAGGCCCCAGGGTTTTGTATGGCTACACCTTC.

Of note for this clonotype: Germline and junction disagree at one end, which may indicate a read error. V gene TRBV19 combines with J gene TRBJ1-5; weak D call: TRBD1 (6 bases). The CDR3 runs 19 residues. CDR1 is LNHDA and CDR2 is SQIVND in the germline V gene (reference sequence). CDR3: CASSLDDRSGWNSNQPQHF. Here the CDR3 DNA reads TGTGCCAGTAGTCTAGATGACAGGTCGGGGTGGAATAGCAATCAGCCCCAGCATTTT.

This clonotype was seen only a few times. This chain connects TRBV29-1 to TRBJ2-1; D unclear. The CDR3 has 13 residues. The V gene lost 1 base and the J gene lost 8 bases, with 12 bases spanning the gap. Germline CDR1 reads SQVTM; CDR2 reads ANQGSEA. CDR3 residues: CSVEGRPRDEQFF. The CDR3 DNA reads as TGCAGCGTTGAAGGGCGGCCCCGGGATGAGCAGTTCTTC.

The J gene is TRBJ2-1, the V gene TRBV30, with D uncertain. The V end lost 1 base, the J end lost 1 base, and 5 bases lay between the germline ends. Germline CDR1 is GTSNPN and CDR2 is SVGIG (reference sequence). CDR3 size: 13 residues. CDR3 sequence (DNA): TGTGCCTGGAGTGCACGATCCTACAATGAGCAGTTCTTC. Protein sequence: CAWSARSYNEQFF.

This clonotype has just a few counts. This chain uses TRBV28 with TRBJ2-7; D ambiguous. Per germline, CDR1 MDHEN and CDR2 SYDVKM. V was pared by 3 bases and J by 3 bases, with 9 bases between. CDR3 length: 13 residues. CDR3 bases: TGTGCCAGCAGTTTCCAGTGGGGCTACGAGCAGTACGTC. Protein product: CASSFQWGYEQYV.

This clonotype was counted at least ten times. CDR3 nucleotide sequence: TGTGCCAGCAGCTTCACCGGGGAGCTGTTTTTT. Translated, it gives CASSFTGELFF. The chain combines TRBV7-9 with TRBJ2-2, with unresolved D. The CDR3 spans 11 residues. Germline V gene sequence: CDR1 SEHNR, CDR2 FQNEAQ (reference sequence). The V end lost 3 bases, the J end lost 4 bases, and 0 bases lay between the germline ends.

The J gene is TRBJ2-1, the V gene TRBV27; perhaps TRBD2 as D (5 bases). V lost 10 bases, J lost 2 bases, and 15 bases lay in between. The CDR3 spans 14 residues. The germline gives CDR1 MNHEY, CDR2 SMNVEV (reference sequence). The CDR3 region is CAIAHVAPYNEQFF. The CDR3 region has the DNA TGTGCCATTGCCCACGTAGCGCCCTACAATGAGCAGTTCTTC.

The J gene is TRBJ2-1, the V gene TRBV14; perhaps TRBD1 as D (6 bases). The CDR3 spans 12 residues. Trimming shortened V by 3 bases and J by 12 bases, and 12 bases separated the two germline ends. Germline V gives CDR1 SGHDN, CDR2 FVKESK. The CDR3 loop reads CASSHGGAWQFF. The DNA for the CDR3 is TGTGCCAGCAGCCATGGGGGCGCGTGGCAGTTCTTC.